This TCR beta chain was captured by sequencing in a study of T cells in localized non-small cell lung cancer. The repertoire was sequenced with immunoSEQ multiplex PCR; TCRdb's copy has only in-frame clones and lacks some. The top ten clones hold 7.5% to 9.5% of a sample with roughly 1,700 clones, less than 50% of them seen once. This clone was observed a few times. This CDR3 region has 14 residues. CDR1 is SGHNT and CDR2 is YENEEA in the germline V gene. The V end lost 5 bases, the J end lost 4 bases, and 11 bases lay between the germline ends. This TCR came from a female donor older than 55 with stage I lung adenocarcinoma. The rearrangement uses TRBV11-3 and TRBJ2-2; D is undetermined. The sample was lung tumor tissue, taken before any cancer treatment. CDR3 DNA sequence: TGTGCCAGCAGCCCGCCCGGATTCACCGGGGAGCTGTTTTTT. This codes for CASSPPGFTGELFF.